The next 17 T cell receptor beta chains were all read from a single sample in a study of beta chain features in type 1 diabetes. The authors reverse transcribed all of the isolated RNA, so sequencing captured expressed TCRB transcripts. Sequenced by immunoSEQ multiplex PCR; TCRdb stores in-frame clones only, minus some. The data show fewer than 250,000 clones, 9.6% seen once. The material sequenced was naive CD4+ T cells from blood. All receptors derive from a woman between 18 and 29 years old in good health.

V and J are TRBV5-4 and TRBJ2-3, with 12 bases aligning to TRBD1. CDR3 length: 16 residues. Germline V gene lookup returns CDR1 SGHNT and CDR2 YYREEE (reference sequence). Unmatched junction bases numbered 11, after V lost 7 bases and J lost 5 bases. CDR3 amino acids: CASHGRDRGRQDTQYF. The CDR3 coding sequence is TGTGCCAGCCATGGACGGGACAGGGGGCGGCAAGATACGCAGTATTTT.

DNA for the CDR3: TGTGCCTGGAGTCAAGGGGAAGAGCAGTACTTC. It translates to CAWSQGEEQYF. V usage is TRBV30 and J usage is TRBJ2-7; a weak D match, TRBD1 (5 bases). This CDR3 spans 11 amino acids. In germline, CDR1 is GTSNPN, CDR2 SVGIG (reference sequence). Trimming cost V 2 bases and J 7 bases, with 9 bases left between them.

This clone was observed a handful of times. This CDR3 is also generated by other DNA sequences in the sample. This chain links TRBV5-4 with TRBJ2-3; D not resolved. Germline CDR1 is SGHNT and CDR2 is YYREEE (reference sequence). The CDR3 sequence is 12 residues long. Trimming left V 4 bases short and J 0 bases short, with 3 bases between. The chain's CDR3 is CASSPSTDTQYF. The CDR3 DNA follows: TGTGCCAGCAGCCCTAGCACAGATACGCAGTATTTT.

In its sample, this clone was seen a few times. The gene calls are TRBV19 and TRBJ2-5; 14 bases align to TRBD2. The CDR3 is 18 amino acids. Germline CDR1 is LNHDA and CDR2 is SQIVND (reference sequence). Germline trimming cut 6 bases from V and 1 base from J; bases unmatched to any gene: 10. For the CDR3, the DNA is TGTGCCAGTAGAGGGACTAGCGGGGGCCTCGCCCTCCAAGAGACCCAGTACTTC. This encodes CASRGTSGGLALQETQYF.

V and J are TRBV6-1 and TRBJ2-5; unclear D gene. The germline gives CDR1 MNHNS, CDR2 SASEGT. V lost 1 base, J lost 3 bases, and 9 bases lay in between. CDR3 length: 14 amino acids. The CDR3 DNA sequence: TGTGCCAGCAGTGAAGGACATCCCGAAGAGACCCAGTACTTC. Translating it yields CASSEGHPEETQYF.

The chain links TRBV7-9 to TRBJ1-2, with D maybe TRBD1 (5 bases). Germline CDR1 reads SEHNR; CDR2 reads FQNEAQ (reference sequence). V dropped 2 bases and J dropped 4 bases, with 17 bases sitting between them. There are 16 residues in the CDR3. In nucleotides, the CDR3 is TGTGCCAGCAGCTTAAACAGGATGGGGGGAACCTATGGCTACACCTTC. Translated: CASSLNRMGGTYGYTF.

This clone has a handful of counts. The sample contains more than one DNA sequence encoding this CDR3. J is TRBJ2-5 and V is TRBV25-1; D is uncertain. V was trimmed by 5 bases and J by 5 bases, leaving 3 bases between them. CDR1 and CDR2 from the germline V gene are MGHDK and SYGVNS. This CDR3 spans 10 amino acids. The DNA of the CDR3 is TGTGCCAGCAGTCGGGAGACCCAGTACTTC. This encodes CASSRETQYF.

This clone was observed a few times. Because the CDR3's place on the DNA is in doubt, the DNA is left out and the CDR3 is given as listed by TCRdb. V and J are TRBV21-1 and TRBJ1-1; the table's TRBD1 call for D was not verified on the DNA. TRBV21-1 is deemed a pseudogene. The CDR3 totals 12 residues, both ends included. The chain's CDR3 is CASSKVGQGAFF.

The J gene is TRBJ2-1, the V gene TRBV19, with TRBD2 matching 12 bases. CDR3 size: 17 residues. Germline-derived CDR1 and CDR2 are LNHDA and SQIVND (reference sequence). J lost 3 bases, V lost 5 bases, and 8 bases had no gene match. The CDR3 loop is CASSRSSGRASYNEQFF. DNA of the CDR3: TGTGCCAGTAGTCGGTCTAGCGGGAGGGCCAGCTACAATGAGCAGTTCTTC.

This clone showed up just a few times. The chain combines TRBV6-1 with TRBJ2-7; TRBD1 matches 7 bases. Unmatched junction bases numbered 7, after V lost 5 bases and J lost 6 bases. The CDR3 consists of 13 residues. From germline, CDR1 is MNHNS and CDR2 SASEGT. This CDR3 is CASSTRTGGEQYF. In nucleotides, the CDR3 is TGTGCCAGCAGTACCCGGACAGGTGGCGAGCAGTACTTC.

This clone has more than one count but fewer than ten. The chain is built from TRBV15 and TRBJ2-7; the match to TRBD2 covers 9 bases. Germline-derived CDR1 and CDR2 are LNHNV and YYDKDF (reference sequence). With V trimmed by 1 base and J by 6 bases, 7 bases remained unmatched. This CDR3 contains 15 residues. The CDR3 nucleotides read TGTGCCACCAGCAGAGGATCACTAGCGGGCGCCGAGCAGTACTTC. Its translation: CATSRGSLAGAEQYF.

The chain recombines TRBV11-2 with TRBJ2-7; 7 nucleotides agree with TRBD2. The CDR3 length is 14 residues. Germline CDR1 SGHAT, CDR2 FQNNGV. The V segment lost 5 bases and the J segment 6 bases; nucleotides outside the gene matches: 10. The CDR3 coding sequence is TGTGCCAGCAGCCCCCGGGGGGTAGGGGTCGAGCAGTACTTC. This gives the protein CASSPRGVGVEQYF.

This clone has a handful of counts. The rearrangement uses TRBV30 and TRBJ2-7; D not resolved. Trimming took off 2 bases at V and 2 bases at J, with 4 bases between the two ends. Germline CDR1 GTSNPN, CDR2 SVGIG (reference sequence). The CDR3 extends over 11 amino acids. The CDR3 bases are TGTGCCTGGAGTAGCGCCTACGAGCAGTACTTC. Protein sequence: CAWSSAYEQYF.

This chain connects TRBV6-5 to TRBJ1-2; 9 nucleotides match TRBD1. The CDR3 runs 15 residues. The junction had 7 bases not matched to a gene; V was cut back by 0 bases and J by 8 bases. From germline, CDR1 is MNHEY and CDR2 SVGAGI. The CDR3 nucleotides are TGTGCCAGCAGTTACTCGTACAGGGACAGGGACGGCTACACCTTC. As protein: CASSYSYRDRDGYTF.

This clone was observed a handful of times. The chain couples TRBV7-6 to TRBJ1-1; D call uncertain. The germline V and J ends were trimmed by 1 base and 4 bases, with 7 bases remaining between them. This CDR3 spans 13 amino acids. In germline, CDR1 is SGHVS, CDR2 FNYEAQ. CDR3 sequence reads: CASSLGGGTEAFF. In nucleotides, the CDR3 is TGTGCCAGCAGCTTAGGGGGAGGCACTGAAGCTTTCTTT.

This clone was seen a few times. The V and J genes are TRBV6-1 and TRBJ1-2, with 8 bases fitting TRBD1. CDR3 size: 15 residues. With V trimmed by 1 base and J by 1 base, 2 bases remained unmatched. From germline, CDR1 is MNHNS and CDR2 SASEGT. The CDR3 bases are TGTGCCAGCAGTGAAGGGACAGGGTATAACTATGGCTACACCTTC. It is translated as CASSEGTGYNYGYTF.

This clone was counted a few times. The V and J genes are TRBV6-1 and TRBJ1-5; TRBD1 agrees at 7 bases. Germline CDR1 and CDR2: MNHNS and SASEGT. CDR3 size: 15 residues. The ends lost 4 bases at V and 6 bases at J; junction bases unmatched: 9. The CDR3 DNA reads TGTGCCAGCAGTGCCCTGACAGGGCCCGGTCAGCCCCAGCATTTT. Protein sequence: CASSALTGPGQPQHF.